These 14 T cell receptor beta chains were sequenced from one sample in a study of cytomegalovirus exposure and HLA in healthy donors. PCR involved 60 Vbeta and 13 Jbeta primers. Clones were sequenced by immunoSEQ multiplex PCR, and TCRdb holds only the in-frame ones, with some missing. The table shows some 130,000 clones, with 60% to 80% occurring only once. The specimen was PBMCs. The receptors were gathered from a man under 40 in good health and CMV-seronegative.

In its sample, this clone was seen a few times. The chain recombines TRBV7-9 with TRBJ1-1; D perhaps matches TRBD1 (5 bases). The CDR3 has 13 amino acids. Trimming pared 10 bases from V and 0 bases from J, leaving 12 bases between. The germline V gene has CDR1 SEHNR and CDR2 FQNEAQ (reference sequence). DNA of the CDR3: TGTGCCACTACAGTCAGGGTGAACACTGAAGCTTTCTTT. This encodes CATTVRVNTEAFF.

V is TRBV5-1 and J is TRBJ2-6, with 8 positions matching TRBD1. Germline V gives CDR1 SGHRS, CDR2 YFSETQ. The CDR3 consists of 18 residues. Losses at the gene ends were 0 bases for V and 1 base for J; bases not matched to a gene: 6. CDR3 nucleotide sequence: TGCGCCAGCAGCTTGGCCTTCAACAGGGGGTCTGGGGCCAACGTCCTGACTTTC. It translates to CASSLAFNRGSGANVLTF.

This clone was counted a single time. The chain combines TRBV28 with TRBJ1-2; D is unresolved. V lost 3 bases to trimming and J lost 5 bases, with 7 bases between them. The CDR3 totals 12 residues. Germline values: CDR1 MDHEN, CDR2 SYDVKM. In nucleotides, the CDR3 is TGTGCCAGCAGTTTGGGCCCTTATGGCTACACCTTC. Encoded protein: CASSLGPYGYTF.

This clone occurred a few times. V is TRBV18 and J is TRBJ1-5, with 8 bases matching TRBD1. The CDR3 totals 15 residues. In germline, CDR1 is KGHSH, CDR2 LQKENI. J gave up 7 bases and V 6 bases, and 11 bases lay outside the gene matches. The CDR3 DNA sequence: TGTGCCAGCTCTGGAGGACAGGGAAACGAACAGCCCCAGCATTTT. The encoded protein is CASSGGQGNEQPQHF.

The chain is built from TRBV6-1 and TRBJ1-5, with D possibly TRBD1 on 6 matching bases. Germline CDR1 is MNHNS and CDR2 is SASEGT. The V and J ends lost 4 bases and 0 bases respectively, with 13 bases between them. The CDR3 spans 16 residues. CDR3 coding DNA: TGTGCCAGCAGTGGCAGGGGCCGCGATAGCAATCAGCCCCAGCATTTT. This encodes CASSGRGRDSNQPQHF.

This sequence joins TRBV18 and TRBJ2-5; D possibly corresponds to TRBD2 (6 bases). CDR1 and CDR2 from the germline V gene are KGHSH and LQKENI. The germline V and J ends were trimmed by 3 bases and 4 bases, with 12 bases remaining between them. This CDR3 region has 14 residues. The CDR3 loop reads CASSPGLRGETQYF. In DNA form, the CDR3 reads TGTGCCAGCTCACCGGGACTTCGGGGAGAGACCCAGTACTTC.

The chain recombines TRBV28 with TRBJ1-1; the match to TRBD1 covers 10 bases. Looked up from germline, CDR1 is MDHEN and CDR2 is SYDVKM. CDR3 length: 15 amino acids. With V trimmed by 5 bases and J by 7 bases, 10 bases remained unmatched. Written as DNA, the CDR3 is TGTGCCAGCAGTGGACCCGGGACAGGGGACTTTGAAGCTTTCTTT. The encoded protein is CASSGPGTGDFEAFF.

The chain recombines TRBV7-6 with TRBJ1-4; D may be TRBD1 (5 bases). Trimming cost V 1 base and J 7 bases, with 16 bases left between them. From germline, CDR1 is SGHVS and CDR2 FNYEAQ. This CDR3 has 16 residues. The CDR3 sequence: CASSLEVVPRGEKLFF. The DNA of the CDR3 is TGTGCCAGCAGCTTAGAGGTAGTCCCAAGGGGTGAAAAACTGTTTTTT.

The chain has TRBV14 and TRBJ1-2; D possibly corresponds to TRBD1 (5 bases). The CDR3 spans 14 residues. CDR1 is SGHDN, CDR2 FVKESK, per germline. V was trimmed by 0 bases and J by 5 bases, leaving 10 bases between them. The chain's CDR3 is CASSQDTGGYGYTF. DNA for the CDR3: TGTGCCAGCAGCCAAGATACGGGGGGATATGGCTACACCTTC.

This rearrangement joins TRBV5-4 to TRBJ2-1; D possibly corresponds to TRBD2 (5 bases). V was pared by 4 bases and J by 6 bases, with 17 bases between. The CDR3 length is 15 residues. Germline V gene sequence: CDR1 SGHNT, CDR2 YYREEE (reference sequence). CDR3 region: CASSPRLSGLNEQFF. The CDR3 DNA follows: TGTGCCAGCAGCCCCCGACTATCCGGTCTCAATGAGCAGTTCTTC.

This clone was detected a few times. The J gene is TRBJ2-3, the V gene TRBV6-5; TRBD1 agrees at 9 bases. The V gene's germline CDR1 is MNHEY and CDR2 SVGAGI. CDR3 length: 15 residues. The junction had 5 bases not matched to a gene; V was cut back by 4 bases and J by 3 bases. The CDR3 protein is CASSSLGQGTDTQYF. As DNA, the CDR3 is TGTGCCAGCAGTTCCCTCGGACAGGGGACAGATACGCAGTATTTT.

This clone was seen only once. The chain couples TRBV27 to TRBJ2-3; D uncertain. Germline V gives CDR1 MNHEY, CDR2 SMNVEV (reference sequence). The V and J ends lost 3 bases and 2 bases respectively, with 9 bases between them. The CDR3 is 14 residues long. CDR3 loop: CASSLGFATDTQYF. The CDR3 DNA follows: TGTGCCAGCAGTTTGGGCTTTGCCACAGATACGCAGTATTTT.

V usage is TRBV28 and J usage is TRBJ2-1; a weak D match, TRBD1 (5 bases). This CDR3 contains 13 residues. The V gene lost 8 bases and the J gene lost 4 bases, with 12 bases spanning the gap. Germline V lookup: CDR1 MDHEN, CDR2 SYDVKM. The CDR3 nucleotides are TGTGCCAGCCGGACACCTGGGTACAATGAGCAGTTCTTC. Its translation is CASRTPGYNEQFF.

The genes are TRBV27 and TRBJ2-5; 10 nucleotides agree with TRBD1. Germline-derived CDR1 and CDR2 are MNHEY and SMNVEV (reference sequence). The CDR3 length is 17 residues. The J segment lost 5 bases and the V segment lost 0 bases, leaving 9 bases of the junction unmatched. DNA of the CDR3: TGTGCCAGCAGTTTATCGGCCAGGGACAGGGGATGGGAGACCCAGTACTTC. The encoded protein is CASSLSARDRGWETQYF.